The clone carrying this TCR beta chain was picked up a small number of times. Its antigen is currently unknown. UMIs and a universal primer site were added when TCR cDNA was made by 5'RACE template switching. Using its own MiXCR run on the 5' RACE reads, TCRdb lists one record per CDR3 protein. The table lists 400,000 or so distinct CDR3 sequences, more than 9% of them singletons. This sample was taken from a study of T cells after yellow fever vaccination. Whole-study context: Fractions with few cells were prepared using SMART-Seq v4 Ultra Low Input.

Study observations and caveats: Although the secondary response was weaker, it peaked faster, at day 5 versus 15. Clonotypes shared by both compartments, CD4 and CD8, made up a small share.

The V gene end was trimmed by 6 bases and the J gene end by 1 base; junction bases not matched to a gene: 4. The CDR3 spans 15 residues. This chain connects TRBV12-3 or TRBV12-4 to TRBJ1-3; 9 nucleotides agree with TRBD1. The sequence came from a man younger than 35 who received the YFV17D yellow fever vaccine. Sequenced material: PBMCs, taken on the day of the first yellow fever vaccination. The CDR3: CASSLDRGSGNTIYF. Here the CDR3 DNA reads TGTGCCAGCAGCTTGGACAGGGGTTCTGGAAACACCATATATTTT.